The 23 T cell receptor beta chains reported below all come from one sample, sequenced in a study of blood T cell repertoires in COVID-19. The data were produced by immunoSEQ multiplex PCR, yet TCRdb's version contains in-frame clones alone and is incomplete. The sample gives around 37,000 clones, around 84% of which show up once; over 1.5% is in the top ten. Source material: peripheral blood. The receptors originated from a man aged 55-75 years with COVID-19, enrolled during active disease.

The rearrangement uses TRBV5-1 and TRBJ1-1; D perhaps matches TRBD1 (6 bases). The V gene lost 4 bases and the J gene lost 1 base, with 11 bases spanning the gap. The germline V gene has CDR1 SGHRS and CDR2 YFSETQ. The CDR3 extends over 14 amino acids. In DNA, the CDR3 is TGCGCCAGCAGCCTGGGACACGCGAACACTGAAGCTTTCTTT. The encoded protein is CASSLGHANTEAFF.

The gene calls are TRBV2 and TRBJ2-7, with D unresolved. Germline loops: CDR1 SNHLY, CDR2 FYNNEI. The CDR3 runs 11 residues. The V gene lost 6 bases and the J gene lost 1 base, with 4 bases spanning the gap. The CDR3 DNA is TGTGCCAGCAGCTTTTCCTACGAGCAGTACTTC. Translated, it gives CASSFSYEQYF.

J is TRBJ1-4 and V is TRBV19; a possible D gene is TRBD1 (5 bases). This CDR3 region has 13 residues. Germline CDR1 reads LNHDA; CDR2 reads SQIVND (reference sequence). V lost 4 bases to trimming and J lost 8 bases, with 11 bases between them. The DNA of the CDR3 is TGTGCCAGTAGTAGACAGCGTAACGAAAAACTGTTTTTT. Translated, it gives CASSRQRNEKLFF.

The chain combines TRBV19 with TRBJ1-5; D ambiguous. Germline CDR1 LNHDA, CDR2 SQIVND (reference sequence). The length of the CDR3 is 13 residues. The V end lost 3 bases, the J end lost 9 bases, and 12 bases lay between the germline ends. The CDR3 reads CASSMRDMGPQHF. In DNA form, the CDR3 reads TGTGCCAGTAGTATGCGGGATATGGGGCCCCAGCATTTT.

This clone was seen a single time. The chain employs TRBV5-6 and TRBJ1-2; D gene uncertain. CDR3 size: 12 residues. Germline CDR1 and CDR2: SGHDT and YYEEEE. Between the trimmed V and J ends, which lost 2 bases and 7 bases, there was a span of 9 bases. For the CDR3, the DNA is TGTGCCAGCAGCTTAAAGCGGAGTGGCTACACCTTC. Its protein is CASSLKRSGYTF.

This clone was counted only a few times. The J gene is TRBJ2-1, the V gene TRBV5-4, with TRBD1 matching 7 bases. Per germline, CDR1 SGHNT and CDR2 YYREEE (reference sequence). Trimming took 2 bases from V and 3 from J; bases not matched to a gene: 5. The CDR3 runs to 15 residues. The CDR3 spells CASSFRTGGYNEQFF. CDR3 coding DNA: TGTGCCAGCAGCTTTAGGACAGGAGGCTACAATGAGCAGTTCTTC.

The V call is TRBV5-1, the J call TRBJ2-1, with 15 bases matching TRBD2. V trimming: 2 bases; J trimming: 6 bases; junction bases outside the gene matches: 6. Germline loops: CDR1 SGHRS, CDR2 YFSETQ. The CDR3 runs 17 residues. CDR3 protein: CASSLGTSGRILNEQFF. CDR3 DNA: TGCGCCAGCAGCTTAGGGACTAGCGGGAGGATCCTCAATGAGCAGTTCTTC.

The chain links TRBV5-1 to TRBJ1-6; perhaps TRBD1 as D (5 bases). V was pared by 3 bases and J by 7 bases, with 17 bases between. The CDR3 totals 16 residues. Germline V gene sequence: CDR1 SGHRS, CDR2 YFSETQ. In nucleotides, the CDR3 is TGCGCCAGCAGCTCCCTTCCGGCAGGGCAAAATTCACCCCTCCACTTT. Its protein product is CASSSLPAGQNSPLHF.

There are a few counts of this clone. The V and J genes are TRBV2 and TRBJ1-6; D is possibly TRBD1 (5 bases). Germline assignment: CDR1 SNHLY and CDR2 FYNNEI. Trimming took 7 bases from V and 11 from J, leaving 21 bases between them. The length of the CDR3 is 15 residues. In DNA form, the CDR3 reads TGTGCCAGCATCCTCAACCCGGCGGGGGGTGCACCCCTCCACTTT. It specifies CASILNPAGGAPLHF.

A few counts support this clone. The CDR3 nucleotides are TGTGCCAGCAGCTTGGGCGTGTACCAAGAGACCCAGTACTTC. Its translation: CASSLGVYQETQYF. This sequence joins TRBV7-8 and TRBJ2-5; D is undetermined. This CDR3 is 14 amino acids long. V was clipped by 3 bases and J by 0 bases, with 8 bases between them. In germline, CDR1 is SGHVS, CDR2 FQNEAQ.

The V gene is TRBV9, the J gene TRBJ2-7; 9 nucleotides align to TRBD2. J was trimmed by 0 bases and V by 3 bases; bases with no gene match: 7. This CDR3 is 16 amino acids long. CDR1 SGDLS and CDR2 YYNGEE come from the germline V gene. Here the CDR3 reads CASSASSGASSYEQYF. The CDR3 nucleotides are TGTGCCAGCAGCGCATCTAGCGGGGCGAGCTCCTACGAGCAGTACTTC.

The CDR3 nucleotides are TGTGCCAGCAGCGTGGGGGGGAGCACTGAAGCTTTCTTT. The encoded protein is CASSVGGSTEAFF. The chain employs TRBV7-8 and TRBJ1-1; tentatively, D is TRBD1 (5 bases). Trimming left V 5 bases short and J 4 bases short, with 11 bases between. CDR3 length: 13 amino acids. The germline CDR1 and CDR2 sequences are SGHVS and FQNEAQ.

The V call is TRBV7-9, the J call TRBJ2-1, with TRBD2 identical over 12 bases. The CDR3 runs to 17 residues. Unmatched junction bases numbered 9, after V lost 5 bases and J lost 4 bases. Germline lookup yields CDR1 SEHNR and CDR2 FQNEAQ (reference sequence). CDR3 sequence (DNA): TGTGCCAGCAGCCCAGGGGCTAGCGGGAGGGTTTACAATGAGCAGTTCTTC. Its protein product is CASSPGASGRVYNEQFF.

The chain links TRBV24-1 to TRBJ2-1; 8 bases match TRBD2. V lost 1 base to trimming and J lost 5 bases; unmatched junction nucleotides: 6. The CDR3 is 16 amino acids. The germline V gene encodes CDR1 KGHDR and CDR2 SFDVKD. The CDR3, as DNA: TGTGCCACCAGTGATTTTGAAGCGGGAGCGGACAATGAGCAGTTCTTC. This sequence encodes CATSDFEAGADNEQFF.

The chain couples TRBV7-3 to TRBJ2-1, with D perhaps matching TRBD2 (6 bases). V gave up 3 bases and J gave up 7 bases, with 16 bases separating them. This CDR3 is built from 15 residues. Germline loops: CDR1 SGHTA, CDR2 FQGTGA. The CDR3 loop is CASSFGSGPRNEQFF. CDR3 nucleotide sequence: TGTGCCAGCAGCTTCGGGAGCGGGCCACGAAATGAGCAGTTCTTC.

The V gene is TRBV4-2, the J gene TRBJ1-2, with TRBD1 matching 8 bases. This CDR3 comprises 15 residues. Germline V lookup: CDR1 LGHNA, CDR2 YNFKEQ. V gave up 3 bases and J gave up 8 bases; unmatched junction bases: 11. The CDR3 DNA sequence: TGTGCCAGCAGCCAGGCGAGACAGGGGCTCGGAGGCTACACCTTC. Amino acids: CASSQARQGLGGYTF.

The rearrangement joins TRBV14 to TRBJ2-2; D ambiguous. CDR1 is SGHDN and CDR2 is FVKESK in the germline V gene. The CDR3 covers 15 residues. Trimming cost V 3 bases and J 1 base, with 9 bases left between them. The CDR3, as DNA: TGTGCCAGCAGCCAGGCTCATGGGAACACCGGGGAGCTGTTTTTT. Translated: CASSQAHGNTGELFF.

The V and J genes are TRBV27 and TRBJ1-5, with 8 bases identical to TRBD1. Germline CDR1 and CDR2: MNHEY and SMNVEV (reference sequence). The CDR3 spans 16 residues. Germline trimming cut 5 bases from V and 1 base from J; bases unmatched to any gene: 7. CDR3 DNA sequence: TGTGCCAGCAGTCGACAGGGGATAGGAAGCAATCAGCCCCAGCATTTT. Translation: CASSRQGIGSNQPQHF.

This chain connects TRBV11-2 to TRBJ1-2, with D perhaps TRBD1 (5 bases). This CDR3 is 14 amino acids long. V was cut by 4 bases and J by 4 bases, with 13 bases left in between. Germline CDR1 and CDR2: SGHAT and FQNNGV. Written as DNA, the CDR3 is TGTGCCAGCAGCTCCCCAGGGACTACCTATGGCTACACCTTC. It translates to CASSSPGTTYGYTF.

The V and J genes are TRBV7-8 and TRBJ1-2; D remains unclear. Between the trimmed V and J ends, which lost 6 bases and 3 bases, there was a span of 17 bases. Germline V CDR1 and CDR2: SGHVS, FQNEAQ. There are 15 residues in the CDR3. The CDR3 here is CASRARLGPHYGYTF. The CDR3 nucleotides are TGTGCCAGCAGAGCCCGACTCGGCCCTCACTATGGCTACACCTTC. Complete variable domain (other parts from reference TRBV7-8 and TRBJ1-2): GAGVSQSPRYKVAKRGQDVALRCDPISGHVSLFWYQQALGQGPEFLTYFQNEAQLDKSGLPSDRFFAERPEGSVSTLKIQRTQQEDSAVYLCASRARLGPHYGYTFGSGTRLTVV.

This rearrangement joins TRBV3-1 (or the pseudogene TRBV3-2) to TRBJ1-2, with TRBD1 identical over 8 bases. This CDR3 comprises 17 residues. From germline, CDR1 is LGHDT and CDR2 YNNKEL (reference sequence). After removal of 6 bases from V and 6 bases from J, the junction contained 18 bases not matched to a gene. CDR3 nucleotide sequence: TGTGCCAGCAGGTCGACCTCCGGGACAGGAGGACATCATGGCTACACCTTC. Encoded protein: CASRSTSGTGGHHGYTF.

This clone has just one count. The chain uses TRBV27 and TRBJ1-6; D ambiguous. This CDR3 has 14 residues. Germline V gene data show CDR1 as MNHEY and CDR2 as SMNVEV (reference sequence). V was cut by 0 bases and J by 10 bases, with 10 bases left in between. The CDR3 loop is CASSLSDLWSPLHF. In DNA, the CDR3 is TGTGCCAGCAGTTTATCGGACTTGTGGTCACCCCTCCACTTT.

The rearrangement joins TRBV4-1 to TRBJ1-2; D is unclear. In germline, CDR1 is MGHRA, CDR2 YSYEKL. Trimming left V 2 bases short and J 0 bases short, with 10 bases between. This CDR3 is built from 15 residues. The CDR3 loop reads CASSQRIEANYGYTF. The CDR3, as DNA: TGCGCCAGCAGCCAACGTATAGAAGCTAACTATGGCTACACCTTC.